This is a list of T cell receptor beta chains from one sample in a study of T cell changes during pregnancy in multiple sclerosis. Libraries were prepared by immunoSEQ multiplex PCR; TCRdb keeps only in-frame clonotypes and omits some of them. The table shows approximately 63,000 clones, with approximately 92% occurring only once. Sequencing was performed on peripheral blood, taken in the third trimester of pregnancy. The receptors originated from a female donor in good health, enrolled as a control in a pregnancy study. Both conserved end residues are part of each CDR3. The order of the fields is clone size, V gene, D gene, J gene, CDR3 DNA, CDR3 protein. The D gene is left open where the match is weak. Size is stated for part of the rows, as once, few or many counts, or as a class when the clone is expanded.

>once|TRBV7-3|TRBD1|TRBJ2-1
TGTGCCAGCAGCCCCCCAGGGGGCGCGGGGAATGAGCAGTTCTTC
CASSPPGGAGNEQFF
>NA|TRBV18|NA|TRBJ2-7
TGTGCCAGCTCAGGCGGGACTGGCTTACACGAGCAGTACTTC
CASSGGTGLHEQYF
>NA|TRBV30|NA|TRBJ1-2
TGTGCCTGGAGGGCCCGGGGGGCGCAGGCTGGCTACACCTTC
CAWRARGAQAGYTF
>NA|TRBV19|TRBD2|TRBJ2-5
TGTGCCAGTAGTATGGCGGGAGGAGAGACCCAGTACTTC
CASSMAGGETQYF
>NA|TRBV9|NA|TRBJ2-3
TGTGCCAGCAGCGTAGGGTCCAGCGGAGGAGATACGCAGTATTTT
CASSVGSSGGDTQYF
>NA|TRBV28|NA|TRBJ1-1
TGTGCCAGCAGACCCCGTCAGTCTGAAGCTTTCTTT
CASRPRQSEAFF
>once|TRBV9|TRBD2|TRBJ2-5
TGTGCCAGCAGCTCCCGACTAGCGGGGATAGAGACCCAGTACTTC
CASSSRLAGIETQYF
>NA|TRBV7-2|TRBD1|TRBJ1-4
TGTGCCAGCAGCTCCGGGGGGACAGGGAGCGGTGAAAAACTGTTTTTT
CASSSGGTGSGEKLFF
>NA|TRBV11-2|NA|TRBJ1-1
TGTGCCAGCAGCTTAGGGTTGGCCACTGAAGCTTTCTTT
CASSLGLATEAFF
>NA|TRBV19|TRBD2|TRBJ2-5
TGTGCCAGTAGAGACAGACTAGCGGACCAAGAGACCCAGTACTTC
CASRDRLADQETQYF
>NA|TRBV7-2|NA|TRBJ1-3
TGTGCCAGCAGCTTAGCGGGGGCGGGAAACACCATATATTTT
CASSLAGAGNTIYF
>NA|TRBV10-3|NA|TRBJ1-1
TGTGCCATCAGTGAGTGGGGGCGGACGGACAACACTGAAGCTTTCTTT
CAISEWGRTDNTEAFF
>NA|TRBV19|NA|TRBJ2-3
TGTGCCAGTAGTGAGCTGGCGGTCAGGGGCACAGATACGCAGTATTTT
CASSELAVRGTDTQYF
>NA|TRBV6-5|TRBD1|TRBJ1-4
TGTGCCAGCAGTTACTCGGGGACAGGGTGGGAAAAACTGTTTTTT
CASSYSGTGWEKLFF
>NA|TRBV28|TRBD2|TRBJ2-1
TGTGCCAGCAGCCGCAGACTAGCGGGATCCTACAATGAGCAGTTCTTC
CASSRRLAGSYNEQFF
>NA|TRBV28|NA|TRBJ1-3
TGTGCCAGCAGTTTCCTACGGACAGTCTCTGGAAACACCATATATTTT
CASSFLRTVSGNTIYF
>NA|TRBV4-1|NA|TRBJ1-6
TGCGCCAGCAGCAAAAAAGAAGGGGGCTCCTATAATTCACCCCTCCACTTT
CASSKKEGGSYNSPLHF
>NA|TRBV25-1|TRBD2|TRBJ2-3
TGTGCCAGCAGGGGGACTATGTTCACAGATACGCAGTATTTT
CASRGTMFTDTQYF
>NA|TRBV28|TRBD1|TRBJ2-7
TGTGCCAGCAGTTTAGCCGGACAGGTACGCGAGCAGTACTTC
CASSLAGQVREQYF
>NA|TRBV28|NA|TRBJ2-7
TGTGCCAGTCGGAAACAGGGCGGCTACGAGCAGTACTTC
CASRKQGGYEQYF
>NA|TRBV18|NA|TRBJ2-1
TGTGCCAGCTCCCTCGACAGGCGCTATGAGCAGTTCTTC
CASSLDRRYEQFF
>NA|TRBV18|NA|TRBJ1-3
TGTGCCAGCTCACCCGGACAGCAGACTGGAAACACCATATATTTT
CASSPGQQTGNTIYF
>NA|TRBV7-9|TRBD2|TRBJ2-5
TGTGCCAGCAGCCTAGGACTAGCGCCAGAGACCCAGTACTTC
CASSLGLAPETQYF
>NA|TRBV27|TRBD1|TRBJ1-2
TGTGCCAGCAGTTGGACAGGGGGCGCGTGGGGCTACACCTTC
CASSWTGGAWGYTF
>NA|TRBV10-3|TRBD2|TRBJ2-2
TGTGCCATCAAGCCTAGCGGGGGGGCCGGGGAGCTGTTTTTT
CAIKPSGGAGELFF
>NA|TRBV18|NA|TRBJ1-5
TGTGCCAGCAACCGGGACAACAATCAGCCCCAGCATTTT
CASNRDNNQPQHF
>NA|TRBV5-4|NA|TRBJ1-2
TGTGCCAGCAGCTTGGGTTACGGGGACTATGGCTACACCTTC
CASSLGYGDYGYTF
>NA|TRBV7-9|NA|TRBJ2-7
TGTGCCAGCAGCTTAATAGGGGCGGGAAGCTTCGAGCAGTACTTC
CASSLIGAGSFEQYF
>NA|TRBV30|NA|TRBJ2-1
TGTGCCTGGCGACCCCGAGGGGGCTACAATGAGCAGTTCTTC
CAWRPRGGYNEQFF
>NA|TRBV7-2|NA|TRBJ2-2
TGTGCCAGCAGCTCTCGGACAGACACCGGGGAGCTGTTTTTT
CASSSRTDTGELFF
>few|TRBV7-8|NA|TRBJ2-7
TGTGCCAGCAGCTTAGGAGAATTATCCTACGAGCAGTACTTC
CASSLGELSYEQYF
>NA|TRBV7-2|NA|TRBJ2-4
TGTGCCAGCAGCTCATTCGTGGGAGGTTCCAAAAACATTCAGTACTTC
CASSSFVGGSKNIQYF
>NA|TRBV7-9|TRBD1|TRBJ2-7
TGTGCCAGCAGAGGGGACAGGGCCTACGAGCAGTACTTC
CASRGDRAYEQYF
>NA|TRBV5-4|TRBD2|TRBJ2-3
TGTGCCAGCAGCCCGCGGGAGGAGCGGGGGGTCCGTGGCACGCAGTATTTT
CASSPREERGVRGTQYF
>NA|TRBV5-1|NA|TRBJ1-2
TGCGCCAGCAAGTTAAACAGTGCTAACTATGGCTACACCTTC
CASKLNSANYGYTF
>NA|TRBV7-2|TRBD2|TRBJ2-7
TGTGCCAGCAGCTCGGGACTAGTCGCCTACGAGCAGTACTTC
CASSSGLVAYEQYF
>NA|TRBV2|TRBD2|TRBJ2-1
TGTGCCAGCAGTGAGAATAGCGGGGGACCGAATGAGCAGTTCTTC
CASSENSGGPNEQFF
>NA|TRBV18|TRBD1|TRBJ2-2
TGTGCCAGCTCACCAAGACAGGGAATTACCGGGGAGCTGTTTTTT
CASSPRQGITGELFF
>once|TRBV7-6|TRBD2|TRBJ2-7
TGTGCCAGCAGCCCAGCCCTAGCGGGAGTAGGTGAGCAGTACTTC
CASSPALAGVGEQYF
>NA|TRBV7-9|TRBD1|TRBJ2-7
TGTGCCAGCAGCGGACCGGGACAGGGGGCTTTTGAGCAGTACTTC
CASSGPGQGAFEQYF
>once|TRBV6-4|TRBD2|TRBJ2-2
TGTGCCAGCAGTGACTCCGGGGGGACCGGGGAGCTGTTTTTT
CASSDSGGTGELFF
>NA|TRBV18|TRBD1|TRBJ2-2
TGTGCCAGCTCACCCAGGGGGCAACCGAACACCGGGGAGCTGTTTTTT
CASSPRGQPNTGELFF
>NA|TRBV29-1|NA|TRBJ2-7
TGCAGCGCCATGTCCCGGGGTCCCTACGAGCAGTACTTC
CSAMSRGPYEQYF
>NA|TRBV5-1|NA|TRBJ2-5
TGCGCCAGCAGTCCAGGGTCCCAACAAGAGACCCAGTACTTC
CASSPGSQQETQYF
>NA|TRBV18|TRBD2|TRBJ2-3
TGTGCCAGCTCCGAACCTGGCGGGAGGAGTTTTAGCACAGATACGCAGTATTTT
CASSEPGGRSFSTDTQYF
>NA|TRBV28|NA|TRBJ2-5
TGTGCCAGCAGTGCGGAGGATGCCCCGGAGACCCAGTACTTC
CASSAEDAPETQYF
>few|TRBV29-1|NA|TRBJ1-5
TGCAGCGTTGAAGAAGGAGGTGGTCAGCCCCAGCATTTT
CSVEEGGGQPQHF
>NA|TRBV7-8|NA|TRBJ2-4
TGTGCCAGCAGCTTAGCGACTAGACAGGGTTACACCAAAAACATTCAGTACTTC
CASSLATRQGYTKNIQYF
>NA|TRBV7-9|TRBD2|TRBJ2-7
TGTGCCAGCAGCTTAGGACTAGCGGGGTACGAGCAGTACTTC
CASSLGLAGYEQYF
>NA|TRBV5-6|NA|TRBJ2-5
TGTGCCAGCAGCTTGGCCGCGGAAACGACCAGCCAAGAGACCCAGTACTTC
CASSLAAETTSQETQYF